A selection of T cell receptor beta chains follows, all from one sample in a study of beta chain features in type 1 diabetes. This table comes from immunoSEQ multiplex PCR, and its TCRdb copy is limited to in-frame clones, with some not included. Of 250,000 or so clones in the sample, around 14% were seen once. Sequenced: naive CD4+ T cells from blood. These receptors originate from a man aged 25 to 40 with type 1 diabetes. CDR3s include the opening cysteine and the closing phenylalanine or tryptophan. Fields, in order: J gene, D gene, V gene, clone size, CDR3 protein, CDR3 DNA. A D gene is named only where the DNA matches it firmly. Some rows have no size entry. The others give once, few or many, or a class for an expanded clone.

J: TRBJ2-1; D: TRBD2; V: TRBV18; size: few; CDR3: CASSLGLADYNEQFF; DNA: TGTGCCAGCTCACTCGGACTAGCGGACTACAATGAGCAGTTCTTC
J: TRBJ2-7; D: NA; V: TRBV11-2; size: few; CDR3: CASSFYRAGEQYF; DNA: TGTGCCAGCAGCTTTTACAGGGCGGGCGAGCAGTACTTC
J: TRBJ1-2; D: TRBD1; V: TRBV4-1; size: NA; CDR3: CASRPPGTGVNYGYTF; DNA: TGCGCCAGCCGTCCCCCCGGGACAGGGGTTAACTATGGCTACACCTTC
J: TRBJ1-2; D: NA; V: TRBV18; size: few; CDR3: CASSPTSYGYTF; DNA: TGTGCCAGCTCGCCGACAAGCTATGGCTACACCTTC
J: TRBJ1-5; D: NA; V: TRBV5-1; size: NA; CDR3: CASSLTGQSNQPQHF; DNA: TGCGCCAGCAGCTTGACAGGACAAAGCAATCAGCCCCAGCATTTT
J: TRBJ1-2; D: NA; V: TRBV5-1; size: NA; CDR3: CASSLDSNYGYTF; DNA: TGCGCCAGCAGCTTGGACAGTAACTATGGCTACACCTTC
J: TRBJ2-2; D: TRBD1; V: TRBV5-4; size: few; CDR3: CASSLDPGGSGELFF; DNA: TGTGCCAGCAGCTTGGATCCAGGGGGCAGCGGGGAGCTGTTTTTT
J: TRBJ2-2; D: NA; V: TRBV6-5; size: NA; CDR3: CASRISLGTGELFF; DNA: TGTGCCAGCAGGATTAGCCTCGGCACCGGGGAGCTGTTTTTT
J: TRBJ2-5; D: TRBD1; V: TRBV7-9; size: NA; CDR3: CASSSAGGAGETQYF; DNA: TGTGCCAGCAGCTCTGCAGGGGGCGCAGGGGAGACCCAGTACTTC
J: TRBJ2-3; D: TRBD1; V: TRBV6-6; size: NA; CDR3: CASSLGTARTDTQYF; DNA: TGTGCCAGCAGCCTCGGGACAGCCCGCACAGATACGCAGTATTTT
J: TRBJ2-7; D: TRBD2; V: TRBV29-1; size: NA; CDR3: CSVGERGYEQYF; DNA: TGCAGCGTGGGGGAGCGGGGGTACGAGCAGTACTTC
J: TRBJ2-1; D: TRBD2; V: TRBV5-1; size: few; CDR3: CASSLTSGSPQTEQFF; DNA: TGCGCCAGCAGCCTGACTAGCGGGAGCCCCCAGACGGAGCAGTTCTTC
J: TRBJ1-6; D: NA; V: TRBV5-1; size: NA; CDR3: CASSQYRDSPLHF; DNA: TGCGCCAGCAGCCAATACAGGGATTCACCCCTCCACTTT
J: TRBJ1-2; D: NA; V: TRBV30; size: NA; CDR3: CARHNRENYGYTF; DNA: TGTGCCCGTCACAACAGGGAAAACTATGGCTACACCTTC
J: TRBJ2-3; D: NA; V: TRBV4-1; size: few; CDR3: CASSLQSAPHSTDTQYF; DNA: TGCGCCAGCAGCCTACAAAGCGCACCTCACAGCACAGATACGCAGTATTTT
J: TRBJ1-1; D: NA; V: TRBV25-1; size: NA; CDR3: CASSVNMNTEAFF; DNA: TGTGCCAGCAGTGTCAACATGAACACTGAAGCTTTCTTT
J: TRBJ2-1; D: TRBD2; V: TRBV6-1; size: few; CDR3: CASRAGLAPNEQFF; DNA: TGTGCCAGCAGGGCGGGACTAGCGCCGAATGAGCAGTTCTTC
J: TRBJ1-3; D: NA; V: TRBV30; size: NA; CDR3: CACGGRAGNTIYF; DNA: TGTGCCTGTGGTGGCAGGGCTGGAAACACCATATATTTT
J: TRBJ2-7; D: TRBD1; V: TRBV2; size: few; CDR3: CASRQGSYEQYF; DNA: TGTGCCAGCCGACAGGGATCCTACGAGCAGTACTTC
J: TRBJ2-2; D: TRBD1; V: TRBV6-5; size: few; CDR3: CASSYFGQGPAGELFF; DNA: TGTGCCAGCAGTTACTTTGGACAGGGTCCCGCCGGGGAGCTGTTTTTT
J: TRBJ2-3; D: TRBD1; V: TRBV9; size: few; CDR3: CASSVGDRGSTDTQYF; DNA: TGTGCCAGCAGCGTAGGGGACAGGGGAAGCACAGATACGCAGTATTTT
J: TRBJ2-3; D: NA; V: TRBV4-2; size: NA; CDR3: CASSQDFVFPSTDTQYF; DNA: TGTGCCAGCAGCCAAGACTTCGTCTTTCCTAGCACAGATACGCAGTATTTT
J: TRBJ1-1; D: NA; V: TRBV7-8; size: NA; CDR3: CASSIRGQMNTEAFF; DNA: TGTGCCAGCAGCATTCGTGGACAGATGAACACTGAAGCTTTCTTT
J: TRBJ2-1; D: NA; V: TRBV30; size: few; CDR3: CAWRRLVNEQFF; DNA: TGTGCCTGGAGGCGCCTGGTCAATGAGCAGTTCTTC
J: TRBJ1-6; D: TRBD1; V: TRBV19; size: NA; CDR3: CASSIAPGQGNSPLHF; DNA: TGTGCCAGTAGTATAGCTCCGGGACAGGGGAATTCACCCCTCCACTTT
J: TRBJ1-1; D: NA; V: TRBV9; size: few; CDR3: CASSVDGGGSTEAFF; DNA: TGTGCCAGCAGCGTAGATGGGGGAGGGAGCACTGAAGCTTTCTTT
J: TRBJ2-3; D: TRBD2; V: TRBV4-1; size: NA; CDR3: CASSQVLAGTSDTQYF; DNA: TGCGCCAGCAGCCAGGTGCTAGCGGGGACCTCGGATACGCAGTATTTT
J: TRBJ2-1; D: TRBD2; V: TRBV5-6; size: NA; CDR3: CASSPAGLAGNEQFF; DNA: TGTGCCAGCAGCCCGGCGGGACTAGCGGGGAATGAGCAGTTCTTC
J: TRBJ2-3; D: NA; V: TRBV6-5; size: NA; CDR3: CASSYGASGTDTQYF; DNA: TGTGCCAGCAGTTACGGCGCTAGCGGCACAGATACGCAGTATTTT
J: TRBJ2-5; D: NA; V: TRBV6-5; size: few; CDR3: CASSYLTVQETQYF; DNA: TGTGCCAGCAGTTACTTGACAGTCCAAGAGACCCAGTACTTC
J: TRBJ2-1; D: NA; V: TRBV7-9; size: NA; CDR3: CASSSARPGSAEQFF; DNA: TGTGCCAGCAGCTCGGCGAGGCCTGGGTCGGCTGAGCAGTTCTTC
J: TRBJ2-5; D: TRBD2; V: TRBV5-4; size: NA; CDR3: CASSLLAGGGETQYF; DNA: TGTGCCAGCAGCTTACTAGCGGGAGGGGGGGAGACCCAGTACTTC
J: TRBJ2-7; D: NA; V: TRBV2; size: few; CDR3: CASRLRGGHEQYF; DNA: TGTGCCAGCAGGCTTCGGGGTGGCCACGAGCAGTACTTC
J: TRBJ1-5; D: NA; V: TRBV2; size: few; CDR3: CASSDSGLGNQPQHF; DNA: TGTGCCAGCAGTGACTCAGGGTTGGGCAATCAGCCCCAGCATTTT
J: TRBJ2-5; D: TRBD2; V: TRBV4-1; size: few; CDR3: CASSPRGLAGQETQYF; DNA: TGCGCCAGCAGCCCAAGAGGCCTAGCGGGTCAAGAGACCCAGTACTTC
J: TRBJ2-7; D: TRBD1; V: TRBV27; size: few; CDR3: CASSKTGTVLEQYF; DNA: TGTGCCAGCAGTAAAACCGGGACAGTCTTGGAGCAGTACTTC
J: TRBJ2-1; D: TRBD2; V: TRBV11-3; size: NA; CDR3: CASSFGGRGVGNEQFF; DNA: TGTGCCAGCAGCTTTGGCGGGAGGGGAGTAGGAAATGAGCAGTTCTTC
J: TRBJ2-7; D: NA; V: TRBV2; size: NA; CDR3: CASLMSYEQYF; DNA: TGTGCCAGCCTTATGTCCTACGAGCAGTACTTC
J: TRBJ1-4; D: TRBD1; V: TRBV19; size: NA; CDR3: CASSSGQGGNEKLFF; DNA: TGTGCCAGTTCATCGGGACAGGGCGGTAATGAAAAACTGTTTTTT
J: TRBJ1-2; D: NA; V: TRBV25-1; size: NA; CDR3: CASTRGEGYGYTF; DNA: TGTGCCAGCACTCGGGGGGAAGGCTATGGCTACACCTTC